This record concerns one T cell receptor (beta chain) sequence. What it recognizes is unknown. Survey-level immunoSEQ v3.0 assays were run. Clones were read by immunoSEQ multiplex PCR, and TCRdb kept only the in-frame ones, dropping some. Of tens of thousands of clones listed, more than 75% are singletons. Germline V lookup: CDR1 SEHNR, CDR2 FQNEAQ (reference sequence). V shed 0 bases and J shed 10 bases, with 10 bases lying between them. This CDR3 is 13 amino acids long. The data stem from a study of long-term antiretroviral therapy in people with HIV. There was at least one pre-ART PBMC sample for each donor, plus at least two post-ART PBMC samples. Study results and limitations: From the mid-2000s to the late 2010s, blood was obtained, possibly while participants received older ART regimens.

This TCR was recovered from a woman aged 50 to 60 with HIV. The chain employs TRBV7-9 and TRBJ2-1; maybe TRBD1 (5 bases). The material was unsorted PBMCs, obtained 0.1 years before starting antiretroviral therapy. The CDR3 nucleotides read TGTGCCAGCAGCTTAGCTGACAGACACGAGCAGTTCTTC. Translation gives CASSLADRHEQFF.